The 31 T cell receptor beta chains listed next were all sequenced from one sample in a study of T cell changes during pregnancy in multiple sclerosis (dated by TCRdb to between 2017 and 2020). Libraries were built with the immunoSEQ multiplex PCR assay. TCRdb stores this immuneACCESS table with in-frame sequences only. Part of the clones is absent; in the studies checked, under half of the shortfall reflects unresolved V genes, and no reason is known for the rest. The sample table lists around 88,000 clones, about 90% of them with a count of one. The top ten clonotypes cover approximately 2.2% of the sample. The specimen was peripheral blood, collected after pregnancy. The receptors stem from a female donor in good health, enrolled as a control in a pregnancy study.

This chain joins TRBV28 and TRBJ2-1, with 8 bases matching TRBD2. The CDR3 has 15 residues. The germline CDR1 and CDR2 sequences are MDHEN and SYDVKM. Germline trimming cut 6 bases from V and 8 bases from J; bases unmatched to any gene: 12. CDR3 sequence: CASSPKREIDDEQFF. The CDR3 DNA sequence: TGTGCCAGCAGCCCAAAGCGGGAGATCGACGATGAGCAGTTCTTC. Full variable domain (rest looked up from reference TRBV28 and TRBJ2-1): DVKVTQSSRYLVKRTGEKVFLECVQDMDHENMFWYRQDPGLGLRLIYFSYDVKMKEKGDIPEGYSVSREKKERFSLILESASTNQTSMYLCASSPKREIDDEQFFGPGTRLTVL.

The CDR3 loop reads CASLRGFGGELFF. The CDR3 bases are TGTGCCAGCTTAAGGGGATTCGGCGGGGAGCTGTTTTTT. This sequence joins TRBV7-9 and TRBJ2-2; D is perhaps TRBD1 (5 bases). The CDR3 consists of 13 residues. The germline gives CDR1 SEHNR, CDR2 FQNEAQ (reference sequence). V was shortened by 8 bases and J by 7 bases, with 14 bases between the two germline ends. Together with reference TRBV7-9 and TRBJ2-2, the CDR3 gives the full variable domain: DTGVSQNPRHKITKRGQNVTFRCDPISEHNRLYWYRQTLGQGPEFLTYFQNEAQLEKSRLLSDRFSAERPKGSFSTLEIQRTEQGDSAMYLCASLRGFGGELFFGEGSRLTVL.

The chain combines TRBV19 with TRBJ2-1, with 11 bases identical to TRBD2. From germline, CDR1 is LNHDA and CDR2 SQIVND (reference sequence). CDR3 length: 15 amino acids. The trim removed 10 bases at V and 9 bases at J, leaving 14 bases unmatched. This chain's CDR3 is CATATLAGGSAEQFF. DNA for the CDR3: TGTGCCACCGCTACTCTAGCGGGAGGATCCGCTGAGCAGTTCTTC.

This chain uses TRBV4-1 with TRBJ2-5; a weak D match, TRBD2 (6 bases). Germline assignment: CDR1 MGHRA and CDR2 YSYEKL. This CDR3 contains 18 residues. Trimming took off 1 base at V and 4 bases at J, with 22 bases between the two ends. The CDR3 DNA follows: TGCGCCAGCAGCCAAGGTGGAGGGGCCAAACCTATGGGAGAGACCCAGTACTTC. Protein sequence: CASSQGGGAKPMGETQYF.

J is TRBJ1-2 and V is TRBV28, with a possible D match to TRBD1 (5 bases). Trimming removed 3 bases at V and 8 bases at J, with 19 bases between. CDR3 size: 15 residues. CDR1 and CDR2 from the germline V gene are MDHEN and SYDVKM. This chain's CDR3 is CASSFLLGESEGYTF. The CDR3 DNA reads TGTGCCAGCAGTTTCCTTCTAGGGGAATCGGAAGGCTACACCTTC.

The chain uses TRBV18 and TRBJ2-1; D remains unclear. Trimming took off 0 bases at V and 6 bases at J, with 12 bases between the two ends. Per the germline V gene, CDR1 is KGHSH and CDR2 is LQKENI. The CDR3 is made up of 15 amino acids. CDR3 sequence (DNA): TGTGCCAGCTCACCACCGGGCCGCCAAGGCAATGAGCAGTTCTTC. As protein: CASSPPGRQGNEQFF.

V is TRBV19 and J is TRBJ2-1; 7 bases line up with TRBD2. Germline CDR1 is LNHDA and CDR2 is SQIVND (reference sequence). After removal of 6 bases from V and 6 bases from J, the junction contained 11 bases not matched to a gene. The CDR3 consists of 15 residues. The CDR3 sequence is CASRLVAGPGNEQFF. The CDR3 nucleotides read TGTGCCAGTAGATTGGTAGCGGGCCCGGGCAATGAGCAGTTCTTC.

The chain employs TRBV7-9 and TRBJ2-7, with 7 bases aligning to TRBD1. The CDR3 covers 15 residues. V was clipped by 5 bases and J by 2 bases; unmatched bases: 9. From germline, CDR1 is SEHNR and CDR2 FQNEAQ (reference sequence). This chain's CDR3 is CASSNEFGQAYEQYF. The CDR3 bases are TGTGCCAGCAGCAATGAGTTCGGACAGGCCTACGAGCAGTACTTC.

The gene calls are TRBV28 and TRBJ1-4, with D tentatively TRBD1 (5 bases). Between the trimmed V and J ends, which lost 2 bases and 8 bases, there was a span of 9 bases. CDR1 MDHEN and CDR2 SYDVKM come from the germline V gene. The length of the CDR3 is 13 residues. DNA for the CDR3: TGTGCCAGCAGTTTAGTGGGGGGGGAAAAACTGTTTTTT. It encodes CASSLVGGEKLFF. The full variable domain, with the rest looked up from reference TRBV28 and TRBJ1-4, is DVKVTQSSRYLVKRTGEKVFLECVQDMDHENMFWYRQDPGLGLRLIYFSYDVKMKEKGDIPEGYSVSREKKERFSLILESASTNQTSMYLCASSLVGGEKLFFGSGTQLSVL.

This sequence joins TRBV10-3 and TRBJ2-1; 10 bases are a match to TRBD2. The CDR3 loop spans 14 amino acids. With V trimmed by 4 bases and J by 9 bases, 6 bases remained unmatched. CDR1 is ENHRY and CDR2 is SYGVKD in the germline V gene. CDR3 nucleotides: TGTGCCATCAGTGCGACTAGCGGGTCCACTGAGCAGTTCTTC. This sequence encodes CAISATSGSTEQFF.

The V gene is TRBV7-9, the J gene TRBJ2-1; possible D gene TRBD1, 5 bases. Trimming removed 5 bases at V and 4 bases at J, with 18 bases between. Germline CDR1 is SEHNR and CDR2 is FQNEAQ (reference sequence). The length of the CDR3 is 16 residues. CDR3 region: CASSLRGTGPYNEQFF. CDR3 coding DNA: TGTGCCAGCAGCCTAAGGGGCACGGGCCCTTACAATGAGCAGTTCTTC. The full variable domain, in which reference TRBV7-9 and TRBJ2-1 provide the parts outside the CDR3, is DTGVSQNPRHKITKRGQNVTFRCDPISEHNRLYWYRQTLGQGPEFLTYFQNEAQLEKSRLLSDRFSAERPKGSFSTLEIQRTEQGDSAMYLCASSLRGTGPYNEQFFGPGTRLTVL.

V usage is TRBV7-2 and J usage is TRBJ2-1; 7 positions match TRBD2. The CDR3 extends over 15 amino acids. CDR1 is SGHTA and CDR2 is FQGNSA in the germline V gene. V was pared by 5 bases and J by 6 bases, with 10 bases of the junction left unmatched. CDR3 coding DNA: TGTGCCAGCAGCCAAAGCGGGATTGTAGGCAATGAGCAGTTCTTC. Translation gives CASSQSGIVGNEQFF. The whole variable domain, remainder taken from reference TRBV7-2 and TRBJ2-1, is GAGVSQSPSNKVTEKGKDVELRCDPISGHTALYWYRQSLGQGLEFLIYFQGNSAPDKSGLPSDRFSAERTGGSVSTLTIQRTQQEDSAVYLCASSQSGIVGNEQFFGPGTRLTVL.

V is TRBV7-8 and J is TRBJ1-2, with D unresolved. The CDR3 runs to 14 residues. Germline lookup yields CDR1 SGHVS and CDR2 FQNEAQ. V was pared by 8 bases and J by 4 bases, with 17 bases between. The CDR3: CASDTPGSGYGYTF. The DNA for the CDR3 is TGTGCCAGCGACACCCCGGGATCAGGCTATGGCTACACCTTC.

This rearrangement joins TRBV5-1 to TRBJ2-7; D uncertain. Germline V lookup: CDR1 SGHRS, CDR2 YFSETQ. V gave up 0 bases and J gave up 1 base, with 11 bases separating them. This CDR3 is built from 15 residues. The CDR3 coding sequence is TGCGCCAGCAGCTTGGAGTATGGCAGTTCCTACGAGCAGTACTTC. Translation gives CASSLEYGSSYEQYF.

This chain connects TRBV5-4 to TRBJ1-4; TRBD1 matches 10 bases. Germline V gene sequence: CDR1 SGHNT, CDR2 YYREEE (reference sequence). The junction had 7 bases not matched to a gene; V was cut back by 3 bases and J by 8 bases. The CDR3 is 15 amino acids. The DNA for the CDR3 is TGTGCCAGCAGCTCGACCGGGACAGGGGTGGAAAAACTGTTTTTT. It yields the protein CASSSTGTGVEKLFF.

The CDR3 DNA sequence: TGTGCCAGCATCGGGGGGGGAACAGATTCAATCACCTTC. It encodes CASIGGGTDSITF. J is TRBJ1-2 and V is TRBV6-1, with D tentatively TRBD1 (5 bases). From germline, CDR1 is MNHNS and CDR2 SASEGT. Trimming pared 7 bases from V and 13 bases from J, leaving 22 bases between. This CDR3 contains 13 residues.

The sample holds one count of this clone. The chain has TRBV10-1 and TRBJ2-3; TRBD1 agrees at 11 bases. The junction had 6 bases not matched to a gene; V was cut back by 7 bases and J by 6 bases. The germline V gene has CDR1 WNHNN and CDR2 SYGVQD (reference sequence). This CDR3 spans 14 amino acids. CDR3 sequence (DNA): TGCGCCAGCACAGAAAGGGACAGGGGGGATACGCAGTATTTT. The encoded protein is CASTERDRGDTQYF.

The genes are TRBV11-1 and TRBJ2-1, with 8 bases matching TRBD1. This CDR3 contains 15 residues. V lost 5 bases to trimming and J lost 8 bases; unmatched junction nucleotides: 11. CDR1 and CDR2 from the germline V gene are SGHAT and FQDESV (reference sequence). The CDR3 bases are TGTGCCAGCAGCCCGGCTGGCTTGGACAGGGATGAGCAGTTCTTC. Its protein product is CASSPAGLDRDEQFF.

The CDR3 coding sequence is TGTGCCAGCACCGTGGGACAGGGGCACAATGAGCAGTTCTTC. Protein product: CASTVGQGHNEQFF. J is TRBJ2-1 and V is TRBV7-2; 10 positions match TRBD1. Trimming cost V 7 bases and J 5 bases; bases outside gene matches: 5. The CDR3 has 14 amino acids. Germline CDR1 SGHTA, CDR2 FQGNSA.

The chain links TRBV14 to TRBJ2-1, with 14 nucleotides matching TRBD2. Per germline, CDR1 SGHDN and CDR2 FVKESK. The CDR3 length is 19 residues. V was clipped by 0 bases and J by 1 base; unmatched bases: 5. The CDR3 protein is CASSQEPWTSGRSYNEQFF. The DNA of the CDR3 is TGTGCCAGCAGCCAAGAACCGTGGACTAGCGGGAGGTCCTACAATGAGCAGTTCTTC.

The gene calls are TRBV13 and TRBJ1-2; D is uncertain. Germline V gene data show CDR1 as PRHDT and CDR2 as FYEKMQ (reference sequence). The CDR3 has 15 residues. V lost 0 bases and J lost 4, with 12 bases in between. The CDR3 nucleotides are TGTGCCAGCAGCTTAGGCCTCGGGAATAGCTATGGCTACACCTTC. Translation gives CASSLGLGNSYGYTF.

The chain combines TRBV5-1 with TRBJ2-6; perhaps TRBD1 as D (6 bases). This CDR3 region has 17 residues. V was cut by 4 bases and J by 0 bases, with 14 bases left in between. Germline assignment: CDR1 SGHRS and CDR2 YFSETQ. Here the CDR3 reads CASSRTDGASGANVLTF. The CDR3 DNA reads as TGCGCCAGCAGCAGGACAGACGGTGCCTCTGGGGCCAACGTCCTGACTTTC.

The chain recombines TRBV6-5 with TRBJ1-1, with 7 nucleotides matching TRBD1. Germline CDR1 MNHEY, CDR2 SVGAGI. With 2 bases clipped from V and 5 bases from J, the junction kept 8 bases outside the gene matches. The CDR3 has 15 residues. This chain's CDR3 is CASSYQTGIGTEAFF. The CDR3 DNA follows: TGTGCCAGCAGTTACCAGACAGGGATTGGGACTGAAGCTTTCTTT.

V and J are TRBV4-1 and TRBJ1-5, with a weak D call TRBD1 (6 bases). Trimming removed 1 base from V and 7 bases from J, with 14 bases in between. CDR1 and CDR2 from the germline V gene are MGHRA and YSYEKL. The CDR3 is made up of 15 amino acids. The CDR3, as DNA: TGCGCCAGCAGCCAAGTCACAGGGAGGGAGCAGCCCCAGCATTTT. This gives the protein CASSQVTGREQPQHF.

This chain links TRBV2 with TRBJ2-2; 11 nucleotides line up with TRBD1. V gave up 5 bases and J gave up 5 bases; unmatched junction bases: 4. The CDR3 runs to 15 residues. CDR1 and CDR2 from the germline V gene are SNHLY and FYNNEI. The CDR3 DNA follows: TGTGCCAGCAGTAAGGGACAGGGGGGAACCGGGGAGCTGTTTTTT. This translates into CASSKGQGGTGELFF.

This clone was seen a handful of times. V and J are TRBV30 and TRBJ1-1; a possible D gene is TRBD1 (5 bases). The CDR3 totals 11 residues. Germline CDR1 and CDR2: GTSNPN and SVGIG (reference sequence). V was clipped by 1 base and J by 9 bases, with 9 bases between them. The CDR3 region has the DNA TGTGCCTGGAGTGAGGGACTAAAAGCTTTCTTT. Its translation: CAWSEGLKAFF.

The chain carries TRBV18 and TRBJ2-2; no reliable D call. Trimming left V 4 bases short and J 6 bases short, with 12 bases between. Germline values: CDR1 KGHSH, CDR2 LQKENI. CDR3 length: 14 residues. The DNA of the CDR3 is TGTGCCAGCTCACAGTACGGAGATCCCGGGGAGCTGTTTTTT. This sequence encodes CASSQYGDPGELFF.

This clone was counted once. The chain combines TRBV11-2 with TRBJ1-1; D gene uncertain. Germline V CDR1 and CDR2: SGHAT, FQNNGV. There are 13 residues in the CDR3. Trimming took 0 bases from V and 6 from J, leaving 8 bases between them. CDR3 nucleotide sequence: TGTGCCAGCAGCTTAGAAGAGTTTTCTGAAGCTTTCTTT. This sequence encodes CASSLEEFSEAFF.

This chain's CDR3 is CASSPPGRVVGNEQYF. The CDR3, as DNA: TGTGCCAGCAGTCCACCCGGCAGGGTGGTTGGTAACGAGCAGTACTTC. The V gene is TRBV27, the J gene TRBJ2-7, with TRBD1 as a possible D gene (5 bases). The CDR3 has 16 amino acids. From germline, CDR1 is MNHEY and CDR2 SMNVEV (reference sequence). Trimming removed 5 bases from V and 5 bases from J, with 22 bases in between.

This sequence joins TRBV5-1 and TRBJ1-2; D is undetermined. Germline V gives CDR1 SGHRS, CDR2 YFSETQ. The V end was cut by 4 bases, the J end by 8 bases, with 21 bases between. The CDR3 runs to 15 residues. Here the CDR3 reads CASSLGESQTGGYTF. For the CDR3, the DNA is TGCGCCAGCAGCCTCGGGGAGAGTCAAACGGGGGGCTACACCTTC.

In nucleotides, the CDR3 is TGTGCCAGCAGCCGGGACAGTACTGGCAATGAGCAGTTCTTC. Translating gives CASSRDSTGNEQFF. The chain employs TRBV6-6 and TRBJ2-1, with 7 bases aligning to TRBD1. Looked up from germline, CDR1 is MNHNY and CDR2 is SVGAGI (reference sequence). There are 14 residues in the CDR3. J lost 6 bases, V lost 6 bases, and 8 bases had no gene match.